This TCR beta chain was obtained from a study of shared clonotypes between healthy human individuals. Study-wide context: There were three CD4 naive, three CD4 memory, two CD8 naive and one CD8 memory plates per donor.

There were no recent acute infections or vaccinations among the donors, who were healthy HIV-negative adults. Clones were read by immunoSEQ multiplex PCR, and TCRdb kept only the in-frame ones, dropping some. The sample yields a few million clones, approximately 90% seen once. V shed 0 bases, J shed 11 bases, and the junction held 5 bases outside the gene matches. Germline assignment: CDR1 SGHTS and CDR2 YDEGEE. The CDR3 is 13 amino acids. This chain joins TRBV5-8 and TRBJ2-7; 10 bases line up with TRBD1. The sequence was collected from a man aged 18 to 29 in good health. Some clones in this sample may be carry-over from other donors' samples. Sequenced input: naive CD4+ T cells from PBMCs. Subset described: CD45RA+ positively selected. The CDR3 here is CASSLGGQGTEYF. In DNA form, the CDR3 reads TGTGCCAGCAGCTTGGGGGGACAGGGGACTGAGTACTTC.